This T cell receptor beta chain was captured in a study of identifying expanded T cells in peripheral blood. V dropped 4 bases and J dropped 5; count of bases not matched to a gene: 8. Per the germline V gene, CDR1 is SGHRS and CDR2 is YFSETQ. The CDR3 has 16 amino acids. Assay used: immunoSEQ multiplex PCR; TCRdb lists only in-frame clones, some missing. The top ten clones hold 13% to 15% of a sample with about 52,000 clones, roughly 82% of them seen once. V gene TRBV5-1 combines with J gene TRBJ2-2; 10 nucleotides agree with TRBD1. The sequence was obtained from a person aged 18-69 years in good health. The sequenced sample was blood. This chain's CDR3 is CASSAMTGGGTGELFF. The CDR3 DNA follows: TGCGCCAGCAGCGCCATGACAGGGGGCGGAACCGGGGAGCTGTTTTTT.